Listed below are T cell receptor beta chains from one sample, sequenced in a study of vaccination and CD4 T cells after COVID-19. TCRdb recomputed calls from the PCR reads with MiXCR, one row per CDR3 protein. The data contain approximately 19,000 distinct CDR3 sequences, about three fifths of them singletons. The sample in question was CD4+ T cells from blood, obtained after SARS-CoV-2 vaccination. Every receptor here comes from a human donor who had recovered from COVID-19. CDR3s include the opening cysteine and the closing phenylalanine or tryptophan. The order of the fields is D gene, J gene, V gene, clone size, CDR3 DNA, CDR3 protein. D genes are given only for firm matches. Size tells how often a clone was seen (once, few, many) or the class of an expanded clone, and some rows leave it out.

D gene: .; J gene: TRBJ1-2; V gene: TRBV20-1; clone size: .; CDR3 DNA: TGCAGTGCTAGAGATTGGCGGGGTACTAACTATGGCTACACCTTC; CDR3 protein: CSARDWRGTNYGYTF
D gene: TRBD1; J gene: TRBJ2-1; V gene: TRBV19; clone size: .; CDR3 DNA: TGTGCCAGTAGTGCGACCGGGACAGGGGGCTCCTACAATGAGCAGTTCTTC; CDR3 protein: CASSATGTGGSYNEQFF
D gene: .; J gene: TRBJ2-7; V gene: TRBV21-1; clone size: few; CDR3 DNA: TGTGCCAGCAGCAAGGGGGGGCAAGGCAGATTCGAGGACGAGCAGTACTTC; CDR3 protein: CASSKGGQGRFEDEQYF
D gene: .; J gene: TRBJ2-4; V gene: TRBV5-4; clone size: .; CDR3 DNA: TGTGCCAGCAGCTTTGGAATGGCTACCAGCAAAAACATTCAGTACTTC; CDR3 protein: CASSFGMATSKNIQYF
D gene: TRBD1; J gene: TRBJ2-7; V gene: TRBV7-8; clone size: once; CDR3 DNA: TGTGCCAGCAGCTTAGGGAGACAGGGCTACTACGAGCAGTACTTC; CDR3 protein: CASSLGRQGYYEQYF
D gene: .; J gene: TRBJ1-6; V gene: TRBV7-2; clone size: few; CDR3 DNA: TGTGCCAGCAGCTTAGACAGGGTGGGTAATTCACCCCTCCACTTT; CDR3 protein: CASSLDRVGNSPLHF
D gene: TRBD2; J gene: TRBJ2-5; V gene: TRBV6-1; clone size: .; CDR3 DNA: TGTGCCAGCAGCCCACTCGGCGTGGGTAGCGGGAGTAGGGAGACCCAGTACTTC; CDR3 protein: CASSPLGVGSGSRETQYF
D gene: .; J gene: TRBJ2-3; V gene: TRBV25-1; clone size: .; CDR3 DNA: TGTGCCAGCAGAAGTGCGGCGGAGGGGGGAGATACGCAGTATTTT; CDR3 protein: CASRSAAEGGDTQYF
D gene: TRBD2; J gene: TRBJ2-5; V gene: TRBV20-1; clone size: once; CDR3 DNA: TGCAGTGCTAGTCGTGTTCTAGCGGGGCAAGAGACCCAGTACTTC; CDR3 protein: CSASRVLAGQETQYF
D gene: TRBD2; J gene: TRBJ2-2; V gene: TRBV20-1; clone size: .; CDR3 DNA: TGCAGTGCTAGAGCTTGGTACAACCTGAGCGGGAGTTACCTAGCGAACACCGGGGAGCTGTTTTTT; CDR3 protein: CSARAWYNLSGSYLANTGELFF
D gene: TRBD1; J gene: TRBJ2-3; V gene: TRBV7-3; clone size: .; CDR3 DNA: TGTGCCAGCAGAAGGACAGGGGGCACAGATACGCAGTATTTT; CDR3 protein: CASRRTGGTDTQYF
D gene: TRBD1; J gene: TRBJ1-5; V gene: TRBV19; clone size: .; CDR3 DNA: TGTGCCAGTAGTATAGGGGACAGGGGGCACTTTGATAGCAATCAGCCCCAGCATTTT; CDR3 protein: CASSIGDRGHFDSNQPQHF
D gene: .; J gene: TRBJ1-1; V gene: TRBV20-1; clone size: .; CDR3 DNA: TGCAGTGCCAGAACAGACGGGAGCCTGAACACTGAAGCTTTCTTT; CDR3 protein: CSARTDGSLNTEAFF